This TCR beta chain stems from a study of cytomegalovirus exposure and HLA in healthy donors. On this clone itself: Its antigen remains unknown.

These donors were members of the roughly 120-subject validation cohort, a group separate from the approximately 680-subject first cohort. Whole-study results and caveats: First-cohort TCR clusters were later found to tend to co-occur in the 130 or so validation repertoires. The authors enumerated 150 to 200 TCR beta chains as linked to cytomegalovirus.

Data came from immunoSEQ multiplex PCR; TCRdb stores just in-frame clones and leaves some out. In the table there are 90,000 to 150,000 clones, more than 70% of which are singletons. The CDR3 extends over 15 amino acids. Trimming cost V 3 bases and J 4 bases; bases outside gene matches: 4. Germline CDR1 and CDR2: KGHSH and LQKENI. The specimen sequenced was PBMCs. The chain links TRBV18 to TRBJ1-4, with 8 bases lining up with TRBD1. This sequence originates from a man aged 18 to 35 in good health and CMV-seronegative. CDR3 sequence reads: CASSPEQGDNEKLFF. Written as DNA, the CDR3 is TGTGCCAGCTCACCGGAACAGGGGGATAATGAAAAACTGTTTTTT.